Listed here is a single TCR beta chain. Its antigen is still unknown. RNA was extracted with the RNeasy kit, and a quantity of 0.5 to 1 ug was reverse transcribed using random hexamers. TCRdb fed the immunoSEQ multiplex PCR reads into MiXCR, producing one record per CDR3 protein. The sample shows 100,000 to 150,000 distinct CDR3 sequences, roughly 94% of them seen only once. This entry is derived from a study of CD8 T cells in Susac syndrome. Study-wide context: When their blood was taken, the Susac syndrome patients had either not yet had any therapy, were taking corticosteroids, or were taking intravenous immunoglobulin alone.

Findings and limits, study-wide: Detection of Susac-specific public clones gave some 15 in total CD8+ repertoires and roughly five in CD8+ TEMRA repertoires.

This CDR3 is built from 13 residues. The germline CDR1 and CDR2 sequences are DFQATT and SNEGSKA (reference sequence). V shed 1 base and J shed 2 bases, with 8 bases lying between them. The genes are TRBV20-1 and TRBJ1-1; D is ambiguous. The sequencing input was CD8+ T cells from PBMCs. The clonotype originates from a human donor with Susac syndrome. CDR3 DNA sequence: TGCAGTGCTAGAGTAGGGTTTAACACTGAAGCTTTCTTT. Translation: CSARVGFNTEAFF.